This T cell receptor (beta chain) was recovered during a study of graft-versus-host responses after intestinal transplantation. At the level of the study: Those transplanted obtained multivisceral, liver-intestinal, or isolated intestinal grafts.

Findings and limits, study-wide: GvH clones turned up in recipient marrow; some had shown up first in ileum or blood. Elevated graft-versus-host to host-versus-graft clonal ratios in allografts were recorded for patients with graft-donor T cell macrochimerism.

In regard to this clone: The target antigen is unknown.

Profiling relied on immunoSEQ multiplex PCR, and the TCRdb table lists in-frame clones only, not all of them. The sample carries tens of thousands of clones, 91% recorded once. This CDR3 region has 16 residues. The specimen comprised PBMCs, sampled roughly 300 days after intestinal transplant. The sequence derives from a human patient who received an intestinal transplant, so some T cells may come from the graft donor. The rearrangement links TRBV21-1 to TRBJ2-1; TRBD1, as called in the table, went unchecked against the DNA. TRBV21-1 is shown as a pseudogene. The CDR3 region is CASSKEVGALWNEQFF. The CDR3 coding sequence is TGTGCCAGCAGCAAAGAGGTAGGGGCCCTTTGGAATGAGCAGTTCTTC.